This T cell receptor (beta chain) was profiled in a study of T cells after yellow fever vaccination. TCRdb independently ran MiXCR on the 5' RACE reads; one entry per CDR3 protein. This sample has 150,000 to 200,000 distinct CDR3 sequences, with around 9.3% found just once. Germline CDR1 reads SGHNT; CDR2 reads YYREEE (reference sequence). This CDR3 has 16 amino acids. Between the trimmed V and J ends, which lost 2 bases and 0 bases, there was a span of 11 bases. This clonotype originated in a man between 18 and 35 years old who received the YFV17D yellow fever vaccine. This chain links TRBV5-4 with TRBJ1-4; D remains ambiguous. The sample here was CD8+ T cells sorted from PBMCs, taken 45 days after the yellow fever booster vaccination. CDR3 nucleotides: TGTGCCAGCAGCTTTGGGGAACAGTCAACTAATGAAAAACTGTTTTTT. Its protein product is CASSFGEQSTNEKLFF.